This entry is about one T cell receptor (beta chain). This clone was seen only a few times. Its antigen remains unidentified. Qualities for individual bases were not recorded, and no much larger clone is one base off. Library method: the immunoSEQ multiplex PCR assay. The multiplex PCR relied on a mix of 60 forward primers for TCR Vbeta segments and 13 reverse primers for TCR Jbeta segments. Amplification of the CDR3 region of rearranged TCR beta genes was performed with a multiplex PCR assay on genomic DNA. Amplified TCR beta libraries were sequenced as 87-base-pair reads on the Illumina HiSeq System. From the authors' description of their analysis: In a later analysis, tens of millions of unique TCR beta chains were counted across the roughly 610 repertoires, and around 11 million of these chains were shared by at least two donors. Raw reads were error-corrected and collapsed into unique sequences by a nearest-neighbor algorithm in which closely related sequences were merged to remove PCR and sequencing errors. V, D and J gene segments were assigned by aligning CDR3 sequences to IMGT reference sequences. For a sequence to be retained, a match of at least six nucleotides to both a V gene segment and a J gene segment was required. A rearrangement was called productive if the CDR3 had no stop codons and remained in frame with V and J, and every other rearrangement was called non-productive. Following IMGT convention, CDR3 was defined as the stretch from the second conserved V-encoded cysteine up to the conserved J-encoded phenylalanine. The earlier analysis of some 540 of the donors excluded any sequence lacking an unambiguous match to a single V gene segment. An earlier analysis of some 610 of the donors called V segments functional above 56.7% productive rearrangements and segregating when the between-donor standard deviation exceeded 5%. A statistical classification framework was built to diagnose cytomegalovirus status from the catalog of TCR beta chain sequences. In a later analysis, V and J genes were assigned by comparing TCR nucleotide sequences against IMGT/GENE-DB human TR gene sequences. In a later analysis, CDR3 sequences and most-parsimonious VDJ recombination scenarios were assigned using the TCRdist pipeline. A later analysis defined each TCR beta chain by its CDR3 amino acid sequence plus V-gene family, and excluded reads lacking a unique V-gene family. In a later analysis, fewer than 650 highly shared, low-generation-probability nucleotide sequences were removed to address suspected cross-contamination and a sequencing artifact. In a later analysis, a clonal expansion index for each public chain was calculated from normalized within-repertoire ranks of inferred template counts. Generation probabilities in a later analysis came from a VDJ recombination model fitted to out-of-frame rearrangements, and those results were checked against IGoR. Hypergeometric tests were used in a later analysis to score TCR-TCR, TCR-HLA and TCR-CMV co-occurrence, with a repertoire-size bias correction applied to the TCR pairs. A later analysis estimated false discovery rates by permuting HLA or CMV assignments 20 times. In a later analysis, co-occurring TCRs were grouped using DBSCAN, and TCRdist sequence similarity was added for clustering within HLA-allele-positive subsets. For co-occurrence clustering, repertoires with fewer than 30,000 or more than 120,000 public chains were excluded, along with four to six repertoires with anomalous nucleotide sharing. The table was pulled from immuneACCESS by TCRdb, which kept in-frame rearrangements only. Such tables lose some clones; where checked, under half of the loss comes from unresolved V genes, and the rest has no known cause. V and J calls and clone size follow that table, whereas D and trimming were derived from the DNA. This sample holds roughly 140,000 clones; around 73% were observed only once. Roughly an eighth of the sample comes from the top ten.

This record comes from a study of cytomegalovirus exposure and HLA in healthy donors (dated by TCRdb to the late 2010s). As for the study more broadly: In an earlier analysis of approximately 500 of the donors, roughly 300 Gb of sequence data and approximately 100 million unique TCR beta sequences from roughly 190 million T cells were reported. About 320 gigabases of sequencing data and tens of millions of unique TCR sequences were included in an early release covering about 600 HLA-typed donors. Among the roughly 400 genotyped donors, approximately 76% belonged to the genetic ancestry cluster associated with self-reported Caucasian donors. The aim of the study was to test whether cataloging public T cell receptors could identify signatures of past pathogen exposure. The T cell repertoires of 550 to 850 subjects were profiled by immunosequencing and related to cytomegalovirus serostatus. A separate validation cohort of over a hundred different subjects was used in addition to the approximately 610-subject first cohort. The study combined high-throughput TCR immunosequencing, statistical association of individual TCRs with disease status, and machine learning to predict cytomegalovirus infection status. A later analysis re-analyzed previously published TCR beta repertoires from roughly 600 donors and added high-resolution HLA genotyping to study TCR occurrence patterns. The later analysis used no new phenotypic data to find candidate immune exposures, relying instead on TCR beta sequences and their occurrence across donors. An earlier analysis of 450 to 750 of the donors used high-throughput TCR beta sequencing to judge whether each TCR beta V gene segment behaved as functional or pseudogenic. Alongside the repertoire data, information on donor age, sex, ethnicity and CMV serostatus was compiled. A later genetic analysis took genome-wide SNP genotypes for about three fifths of the 666 donors and used that subset as a discovery cohort. Every repertoire in the discovery cohort had been generated on one and the same sequencing platform. HLA typing covered class I and class II loci at four-digit resolution. Typing coverage differed by locus: A, B, C, DRB1 and DQB1 were typed in roughly 620-630 donors, DQA1 in 522, DPA1 in some 610, and DPB1 in about 450. Because of strong linkage in the cohort, 5 or 6 DR-DQ haplotypes were treated as single units for association and clustering. Across some 400 genotyped donors of the cohort, an average of about 200,000 unique TCR beta nucleotide sequences per donor were sequenced, and approximately 17% of those sequences were non-productive.

The CDR3 goes from the cysteine to the phenylalanine over 18 residues. Just the 54-base CDR3 DNA is kept, in frame starting at base 1. Trimming leaves V shorter by 5 bases and J shorter by 6 bases, with the junction holding 15 bases beyond the gene matches. The germline V gene specifies SGHVS as CDR1 and FNYEAQ as CDR2. The cohort consisted of 600 to 700 healthy bone marrow donors. At the time of sampling, every cohort member was nominally healthy, though immune exposures that went unrecorded were likely present. Of the roughly 620 cohort members, fewer than 300 had positive CMV serostatus and 350 to 450 had negative CMV serostatus, and CMV serostatus was not recorded for the donor. A peripheral blood sample was collected from each donor, and TCR beta sequencing was performed on peripheral blood mononuclear cells. Genomic DNA was extracted from the blood cell samples with the Qiagen DNeasy Blood Extraction Kit.

Findings and caveats that apply to the study as a whole: In both the original and validation cohorts, the classifier was reported to diagnose cytomegalovirus status with high specificity and sensitivity. While some public TCRs were present in many individuals, most TCR sequences turned up only very rarely across donors. An earlier analysis of 587 of the donors showed that most TCR beta V segments appeared in productive rearrangements either about 90% or about 30% of the time, which broadly matched IMGT annotations. Because counts were too low, under 20 rarely observed V segments, including chromosome 9 orphons, were left out of the earlier analysis of 500 to 750 of the donors. Because the 87-base-pair reads could not distinguish some IMGT-functional V segments, including TRBV6-2 and TRBV6-3, those segments were excluded. Assigning TCR associations to individual alleles was difficult when HLA alleles, especially DR and DQ, strongly co-occurred. A cluster of highly shared sequence variants was judged likely to be a technical artifact of the sequencing pipeline. In a later analysis, HLA-associated TCR beta chains were found to be more clonally expanded and to have lower generation probabilities than equally common non-associated chains. Several of the top co-occurrence clusters appeared to be linked to parvovirus B19, influenza, CMV and Epstein-Barr virus, according to a later analysis. In a later analysis, 15,000 to 20,000 TCR beta sequences were associated with specific HLA alleles at a false discovery rate of 0.05. In a later analysis, the rate of TCR association differed among HLA loci, with DRB1 alleles having the most associated TCRs and HLA-C alleles having the fewest. In a later genetic analysis, fewer N-insertions in productive TCRs were reported among donors in an Asian-associated ancestry cluster than the approximately 670-donor mean. In this cohort, only TCR beta chains were sequenced, and detectable features were limited by the absence of alpha or paired-chain data. The authors suggested that the approach could potentially be generalized to other disease states and immunological phenotypes. Linkage disequilibrium might explain the correlated functional status among segregating V segments, but an unknown experimental factor could not be ruled out. According to a later analysis, most CMV-associated TCR beta chains appeared to be HLA-restricted, and the HLA associations seemed to be driven largely by CMV exposure. For the cohort, immune exposure information was limited to CMV serostatus. A further reported finding was that TCR beta sequences accurately predicted the HLA-A and HLA-B alleles for most subjects in the first cohort. In vitro tests confirmed that three of the cytomegalovirus-associated TCR beta chains recognize cytomegalovirus antigens. The presence/absence analyses assumed that sequencing depth was roughly uniform across donors, and that assumption may not be true. In a later genetic analysis, a missense DCLRE1C variant was associated with V-gene and J-gene trimming of TCR beta chains, and the association was replicated in an independent cohort. A total of 150 to 200 TCR beta chains were listed by the study as associated with cytomegalovirus. Because HLA typing was missing for some donors at each locus, association tests included only the typed subset.

The sequence joins TRBV7-6 to TRBJ2-2; TRBD2 matches 10 bases in the middle. The sequence came from a human donor in good health. The sequencing sample was made of PBMCs. The nucleotide sequence is given as TGTGCCAGCAGCAAAAGTAGGCTAGCGGGAGACTCCTCCGGGGAGCTGTTTTTT. The translation is CASSKSRLAGDSSGELFF.